A single sample gave rise to the 30 T cell receptor beta chains below, sequenced in a study of blood T cell repertoires in COVID-19. TCRdb keeps only in-frame clones here, not all; method: immunoSEQ multiplex PCR. The sample lists more than 150,000 clones, about 82% occurring once. Sequencing input: peripheral blood. The receptors were sampled from a woman in her 30s with acute or convalescent COVID-19.

V usage is TRBV11-1 and J usage is TRBJ2-5, with D possibly being TRBD2 (7 bases). The CDR3 sequence is 13 residues long. V gave up 7 bases and J gave up 13 bases, with 22 bases separating them. The germline gives CDR1 SGHAT, CDR2 FQDESV (reference sequence). CDR3 sequence reads: CASTTWGGDRRYF. CDR3 nucleotide sequence: TGTGCCAGCACCACGTGGGGGGGCGACCGCCGGTACTTC.

V is TRBV19 and J is TRBJ1-2, with 7 bases aligning to TRBD1. The CDR3 covers 14 residues. Trimming took 5 bases from V and 5 from J; bases not matched to a gene: 8. Looked up from germline, CDR1 is LNHDA and CDR2 is SQIVND (reference sequence). The DNA for the CDR3 is TGTGCCAGTAGTGCACGACAGGGTCCATATGGCTACACCTTC. The encoded protein is CASSARQGPYGYTF. Combining the CDR3 with reference TRBV19 and TRBJ1-2 gives the whole variable domain DGGITQSPKYLFRKEGQNVTLSCEQNLNHDAMYWYRQDPGQGLRLIYYSQIVNDFQKGDIAEGYSVSREKKESFPLTVTSAQKNPTAFYLCASSARQGPYGYTFGSGTRLTVV.

The rearrangement links TRBV6-5 to TRBJ1-1, with a weak D call TRBD1 (5 bases). Germline lookup yields CDR1 MNHEY and CDR2 SVGAGI. The ends were cut back, 6 bases at V and 7 bases at J, with 18 bases in the middle. CDR3 length: 14 residues. This CDR3 is CASRNGGREGEAFF. The DNA of the CDR3 is TGTGCCAGCAGAAACGGCGGCAGGGAGGGTGAAGCTTTCTTT.

Of note for this clone: The identical CDR3 is also encoded by other nucleotide sequences in the sample. The chain uses TRBV11-2 and TRBJ2-7; the match to TRBD1 covers 7 bases. Trimming removed 6 bases from V and 3 bases from J; junction bases left unmatched: 2. The V gene's germline CDR1 is SGHAT and CDR2 FQNNGV. The CDR3 spans 12 residues. The CDR3 nucleotides read TGTGCCAGCAGTCCAGGGGGCTACGAGCAGTACTTC. It encodes CASSPGGYEQYF.

This clone was counted only a few times. The chain has TRBV28 and TRBJ1-4; 7 bases are a match to TRBD1. The CDR3 spans 15 residues. Germline trimming cut 3 bases from V and 8 bases from J; bases unmatched to any gene: 9. CDR1 is MDHEN, CDR2 SYDVKM, per germline. DNA of the CDR3: TGTGCCAGCAGTTTGTTTTCGACAGGGAGGGAAAAACTGTTTTTT. This gives the protein CASSLFSTGREKLFF.

This clone was detected once. The chain has TRBV4-1 and TRBJ2-7, with 8 bases fitting TRBD1. Germline assignment: CDR1 MGHRA and CDR2 YSYEKL. The CDR3 sequence is 15 residues long. V dropped 2 bases and J dropped 5; count of bases not matched to a gene: 8. The DNA of the CDR3 is TGCGCCAGCAGCCAAATGGACAGGGACGGGAACGAGCAGTACTTC. It translates to CASSQMDRDGNEQYF.

The V and J genes are TRBV7-3 and TRBJ1-1, with unresolved D. Looked up from germline, CDR1 is SGHTA and CDR2 is FQGTGA. This CDR3 contains 17 residues. Trimming removed 5 bases at V and 6 bases at J, with 25 bases between. The CDR3 spells CASSPPSAGMKIPEAFF. In nucleotides, the CDR3 is TGTGCCAGCAGCCCGCCGTCCGCGGGCATGAAAATCCCTGAAGCTTTCTTT.

This clone was counted a few times. An end of the junction does not agree with germline; a read error may underlie this. The J gene is TRBJ2-7, the V gene TRBV7-7; D is possibly TRBD2 (5 bases). The germline V gene has CDR1 SSHAT and CDR2 FNYEAQ (reference sequence). The CDR3 is made up of 13 amino acids. CDR3 in amino acids: CASSLTGGYEQYF. The CDR3 nucleotides are TGTGCTAGCAGCCTAACCGGAGGCTACGAGCAGTACTTC. The full variable domain, in which reference TRBV7-7 and TRBJ2-7 provide the parts outside the CDR3, is GAGVSQSPRYKVTKRGQDVTLRCDPISSHATLYWYQQALGQGPEFLTYFNYEAQPDKSGLPSDRFSAERPEGSISTLTIQRTEQRDSAMYRCASSLTGGYEQYFGPGTRLTVT.

This sequence joins TRBV11-3 and TRBJ1-1, with D maybe TRBD1 (6 bases). The CDR3 contains 13 residues. CDR1 SGHNT and CDR2 YENEEA come from the germline V gene. V dropped 4 bases and J dropped 1 base, with 7 bases sitting between them. The CDR3 DNA sequence: TGTGCCAGCAGCTGGACAGCGAACACTGAAGCTTTCTTT. Translation: CASSWTANTEAFF.

The J gene is TRBJ2-1, the V gene TRBV7-2; D perhaps matches TRBD2 (6 bases). Per germline, CDR1 SGHTA and CDR2 FQGNSA. The V and J ends lost 2 bases and 6 bases respectively, with 14 bases between them. This CDR3 comprises 15 residues. The CDR3 DNA is TGTGCCAGCAGCTTACGGGGGATAGATTCCAATGAGCAGTTCTTC. Residues: CASSLRGIDSNEQFF.

The chain combines TRBV11-2 with TRBJ2-1; 7 bases match TRBD1. The CDR3 runs to 18 residues. Germline lookup yields CDR1 SGHAT and CDR2 FQNNGV. Trimming cost V 2 bases and J 3 bases; bases outside gene matches: 13. The CDR3 DNA follows: TGTGCCAGCAGCTTAAGGGTTCGAGGGGGCGAGATCTACAATGAGCAGTTCTTC. It translates to CASSLRVRGGEIYNEQFF.

In this sample, this clone turned up a few times. The CDR3 DNA reads as TGTGCCAGTACCGCGCGGACAGGAACCCCCGGGGAGCTGTTTTTT. This translates into CASTARTGTPGELFF. This chain joins TRBV19 and TRBJ2-2, with 7 nucleotides matching TRBD1. Losses at the gene ends were 7 bases for V and 6 bases for J; bases not matched to a gene: 11. This CDR3 has 15 residues. CDR1 and CDR2 from the germline V gene are LNHDA and SQIVND (reference sequence).

The chain links TRBV29-1 to TRBJ2-7; TRBD2 matches at 8 bases. Germline V gene lookup returns CDR1 SQVTM and CDR2 ANQGSEA. The CDR3 is 12 residues long. Trimming took 1 base from V and 6 from J; bases not matched to a gene: 2. CDR3 region: CSVEGLAGEQYF. The CDR3 DNA reads TGCAGCGTTGAAGGCCTAGCGGGCGAGCAGTACTTC.

The chain carries TRBV5-8 and TRBJ1-5; no firm D call. V dropped 0 bases and J dropped 7 bases, with 14 bases sitting between them. Germline V gives CDR1 SGHTS, CDR2 YDEGEE. The CDR3 is 15 residues long. CDR3 bases: TGTGCCAGCAGCTTGGGGGAGACTCGAAGGCAGCCCCAGCATTTT. Encoded protein: CASSLGETRRQPQHF.

The rearrangement uses TRBV7-2 and TRBJ2-5, with TRBD1 matching over 8 bases. Germline V gene lookup returns CDR1 SGHTA and CDR2 FQGNSA. The J segment lost 5 bases and the V segment lost 4 bases, leaving 6 bases of the junction unmatched. This CDR3 is 14 amino acids long. This chain's CDR3 is CASSYRTGLETQYF. CDR3 nucleotide sequence: TGTGCCAGCAGCTATCGGACAGGGTTGGAGACCCAGTACTTC.

V is TRBV5-1 and J is TRBJ1-4, with D unclear. Germline V CDR1 and CDR2: SGHRS, YFSETQ. The CDR3 consists of 13 residues. V lost 4 bases to trimming and J lost 8 bases, with 12 bases between them. The CDR3 nucleotides read TGCGCCAGCAGCCCCCAGACCAGGGAAAAACTGTTTTTT. Translated, it gives CASSPQTREKLFF.

This clone was seen a single time. V gene TRBV24-1 combines with J gene TRBJ1-5; 7 bases align to TRBD1. Per germline, CDR1 KGHDR and CDR2 SFDVKD. CDR3 length: 13 amino acids. J gave up 5 bases and V 7 bases, and 4 bases lay outside the gene matches. In DNA form, the CDR3 reads TGTGCCACCAGCAAACAGGGGTATCAGCCCCAGCATTTT. This gives the protein CATSKQGYQPQHF.

This clone was found a few times. This chain joins TRBV5-4 and TRBJ1-2; 8 positions agree with TRBD1. The V and J ends lost 0 bases and 5 bases, in that order; junction bases with no gene match: 3. The CDR3 loop spans 14 amino acids. In germline, CDR1 is SGHNT, CDR2 YYREEE (reference sequence). CDR3 DNA: TGTGCCAGCAGCTTGGTGGGACAGGAGTATGGCTACACCTTC. This translates into CASSLVGQEYGYTF.

There are a few counts of this clone. The V and J genes are TRBV6-5 and TRBJ2-7; 8 positions agree with TRBD2. Germline loops: CDR1 MNHEY, CDR2 SVGAGI. V dropped 7 bases and J dropped 1; count of bases not matched to a gene: 9. CDR3 length: 15 residues. The CDR3 spells CASIGSGGSSYEQYF. The CDR3 DNA reads TGTGCCAGCATAGGGAGCGGGGGTTCTTCCTACGAGCAGTACTTC.

This clone was counted once. V usage is TRBV29-1 and J usage is TRBJ2-3; 11 nucleotides match TRBD1. Trimming cost V 7 bases and J 3 bases; bases outside gene matches: 6. CDR3 length: 14 residues. CDR1 and CDR2 (germline): SQVTM, ANQGSEA. The CDR3, as DNA: TGCAGCGACGGACAGGGGGCTTTTACAGATACGCAGTATTTT. This encodes CSDGQGAFTDTQYF.

This clone was observed at least ten times. The chain employs TRBV7-9 and TRBJ1-1, with a tentative D call TRBD1 (6 bases). With 0 bases removed from V and 4 bases from J, the gap between germline ends came to 9 bases. The CDR3 loop spans 14 amino acids. From germline, CDR1 is SEHNR and CDR2 FQNEAQ (reference sequence). CDR3 nucleotides: TGTGCCAGCAGCTTAGCGCTGGGGGCCACTGAAGCTTTCTTT. Protein: CASSLALGATEAFF.

The V call is TRBV19, the J call TRBJ1-2; D remains ambiguous. CDR1 and CDR2 (germline): LNHDA, SQIVND (reference sequence). The V and J ends lost 6 bases and 7 bases respectively, with 12 bases between them. The length of the CDR3 is 12 residues. The CDR3 loop reads CASRTGNIGYTF. Here the CDR3 DNA reads TGTGCCAGTAGGACGGGGAACATTGGCTACACCTTC.

This chain uses TRBV19 with TRBJ2-1; 9 nucleotides match TRBD1. With 3 bases clipped from V and 10 bases from J, the junction kept 10 bases outside the gene matches. The germline V gene encodes CDR1 LNHDA and CDR2 SQIVND (reference sequence). The CDR3 has 15 residues. In DNA form, the CDR3 reads TGTGCCAGTAGTATCGGGACAGGGCGTCTAGTAGAGCAGTTCTTC. This codes for CASSIGTGRLVEQFF.

The chain links TRBV3-1 (or the pseudogene TRBV3-2) to TRBJ2-3; D gene uncertain. The germline gives CDR1 LGHDT, CDR2 YNNKEL (reference sequence). V was pared by 4 bases and J by 6 bases, with 17 bases between. The CDR3 has 15 residues. CDR3 sequence (DNA): TGTGCCAGCAGCCCCCGGTCGCGGCTGACCGATACGCAGTATTTT. This encodes CASSPRSRLTDTQYF.

The chain combines TRBV15 with TRBJ2-1, with 10 bases identical to TRBD2. Looked up from germline, CDR1 is LNHNV and CDR2 is YYDKDF (reference sequence). The V and J ends lost 3 bases and 4 bases, in that order; junction bases with no gene match: 9. The CDR3 extends over 17 amino acids. CDR3 bases: TGTGCCACCAGCAGGTCCCTCTCTAGCGGGGGTTACAATGAGCAGTTCTTC. This sequence encodes CATSRSLSSGGYNEQFF.

This chain links TRBV11-3 with TRBJ2-7; 7 positions agree with TRBD1. The CDR3 length is 15 residues. With V trimmed by 3 bases and J by 2 bases, 7 bases remained unmatched. CDR1 is SGHNT, CDR2 YENEEA, per germline. CDR3 coding DNA: TGTGCCAGCAGCTTGAGTACAGGGGCCCCCTACGAGCAGTACTTC. Protein: CASSLSTGAPYEQYF.

This chain uses TRBV5-6 with TRBJ1-1; D may be TRBD1 (5 bases). The CDR3 contains 12 residues. V lost 2 bases and J lost 5, with 7 bases in between. Germline-derived CDR1 and CDR2 are SGHDT and YYEEEE. The CDR3 reads CASSFGGTEAFF. The CDR3, as DNA: TGTGCCAGCAGCTTCGGGGGGACTGAAGCTTTCTTT.

This chain links TRBV7-2 with TRBJ1-1; D is perhaps TRBD1 (5 bases). Trimming removed 4 bases from V and 5 bases from J, with 11 bases in between. The CDR3 runs to 13 residues. The germline V gene encodes CDR1 SGHTA and CDR2 FQGNSA. The CDR3 reads CASSSRPGTEAFF. CDR3 nucleotides: TGTGCCAGCAGCTCACGACCAGGGACTGAAGCTTTCTTT. The full variable domain, in which reference TRBV7-2 and TRBJ1-1 provide the parts outside the CDR3, is GAGVSQSPSNKVTEKGKDVELRCDPISGHTALYWYRQSLGQGLEFLIYFQGNSAPDKSGLPSDRFSAERTGGSVSTLTIQRTQQEDSAVYLCASSSRPGTEAFFGQGTRLTVV.

This chain joins TRBV29-1 and TRBJ2-1; 7 bases are a match to TRBD2. V gave up 6 bases and J gave up 7 bases; unmatched junction bases: 15. CDR3 size: 15 residues. The germline gives CDR1 SQVTM, CDR2 ANQGSEA. The CDR3 loop is CSVPPGKRGVNEQFF. The CDR3 nucleotides are TGCAGCGTACCCCCCGGGAAGCGGGGCGTTAATGAGCAGTTCTTC.

The V and J genes are TRBV19 and TRBJ2-2; 9 bases match TRBD1. This CDR3 is 15 amino acids long. The germline gives CDR1 LNHDA, CDR2 SQIVND (reference sequence). Trimming cost V 5 bases and J 7 bases; bases outside gene matches: 8. CDR3 sequence (DNA): TGTGCCAGTAGTGTCCGGGACAGGGTCGGCGGGGAGCTGTTTTTT. As protein: CASSVRDRVGGELFF.